This TCR beta chain is drawn from a study of blood T cell repertoires in COVID-19. Study context: Sites across the United States, Italy and Spain contributed samples from acute and convalescent COVID-19. T cells, B-cell-depleted T cells, or PBMCs provided the cDNA or gDNA that served as material.

This clone was observed a single time. TCRdb keeps only in-frame clones here, not all; method: immunoSEQ multiplex PCR. This sample yields about 110,000 clones, of which about two thirds are seen a single time; about 1% belongs to the top ten. CDR1 and CDR2 from the germline V gene are KGHSH and LQKENI. The CDR3 has 16 residues. Unmatched junction bases numbered 7, after V lost 4 bases and J lost 6 bases. The receptor was isolated from a human donor with acute or convalescent COVID-19. The donor label of this sample is uncertain. V and J are TRBV18 and TRBJ1-4; 11 nucleotides line up with TRBD1. Specimen: peripheral blood. Here the CDR3 reads CASSLYRDRGDEKLFF. The CDR3 coding sequence is TGTGCCAGCTCACTCTACCGGGACAGGGGGGATGAAAAACTGTTTTTT. Full variable domain (remainder filled in from reference TRBV18 and TRBJ1-4): NAGVMQNPRHLVRRRGQEARLRCSPMKGHSHVYWYRQLPEEGLKFMVYLQKENIIDESGMPKERFSAEFPKEGPSILRIQQVVRGDSAAYFCASSLYRDRGDEKLFFGSGTQLSVL.